This is a list of T cell receptor beta chains from one sample in a study of Graves' ophthalmopathy and Graves' hyperthyroidism. TCRdb called the multiplex PCR reads again in MiXCR, with one record for every CDR3 protein. The data contain 150,000 to 200,000 distinct CDR3 sequences, less than 45% of them singletons. The material sequenced was peripheral blood. The receptors shown here come from a woman aged 40 to 50 with Graves' ophthalmopathy. CDR3s include the opening cysteine and the closing phenylalanine or tryptophan. D genes are given only for firm matches. Clone size is stated in some rows and not others, as once, few, many or a class when expanded.

J gene,D gene,V gene,CDR3 length,clone size,CDR3 protein,CDR3 DNA
TRBJ2-7,TRBD1,TRBV10-3,14,many,CAISEWTGTYEQYF,TGTGCCATCAGTGAGTGGACAGGGACCTACGAGCAGTACTTC
TRBJ2-7,-,TRBV10-3,14,-,CAISDQGSSYEQYF,TGTGCCATCAGTGACCAGGGGAGCTCCTACGAGCAGTACTTC
TRBJ2-5,-,TRBV28,14,-,CASSFHGGGETQYF,TGTGCCAGCAGTTTTCATGGGGGCGGAGAGACCCAGTACTTC
TRBJ2-7,-,TRBV6-1,11,many,CASHTRTEQYF,TGTGCCAGCCATACACGAACCGAGCAGTACTTC
TRBJ1-1,-,TRBV6-2/TRBV6-3,13,-,CATRPGTFTEAFF,TGTGCCACCCGACCGGGGACGTTCACTGAAGCTTTCTTT
TRBJ2-3,-,TRBV12-3/TRBV12-4,15,-,CASSLGPPSTDTQYF,TGTGCCAGCAGTTTAGGGCCCCCTAGCACAGATACGCAGTATTTT
TRBJ2-6,-,TRBV20-1,14,many,CSARVLSGANVLTF,TGCAGTGCTAGAGTCCTCTCTGGGGCCAACGTCCTGACTTTC
TRBJ1-1,TRBD1,TRBV2,13,many,CASASRGSAEAFF,TGTGCCAGCGCATCCAGGGGGTCTGCTGAAGCTTTCTTT
TRBJ2-7,-,TRBV14,15,-,CASSQGPRGSYEQYF,TGTGCCAGCAGCCAAGGTCCTAGGGGCTCCTACGAGCAGTACTTC
TRBJ1-2,-,TRBV28,14,many,CASKEGEANYGYTF,TGTGCCAGCAAGGAAGGGGAAGCTAACTATGGCTACACCTTC
TRBJ2-5,-,TRBV5-8,17,many,CASSATIYQQGKETQYF,TGTGCCAGCAGCGCAACTATATACCAACAGGGTAAAGAGACCCAGTACTTC
TRBJ1-3,TRBD1,TRBV28,18,-,CASSAGTGRRVSGNTIYF,TGTGCCAGCAGTGCCGGGACAGGGAGAAGGGTCTCTGGAAACACCATATATTTT
TRBJ1-1,-,TRBV10-3,16,many,CAISGGGQGKNTEAFF,TGTGCCATCAGTGGAGGTGGGCAGGGGAAGAACACTGAAGCTTTCTTT
TRBJ2-7,TRBD1,TRBV28,14,-,CASSQTGNAYEQYF,TGTGCCAGCTCCCAGACAGGGAATGCCTACGAGCAGTACTTC
TRBJ1-2,-,TRBV9,14,many,CASSPPSTGFGYTF,TGTGCCAGCAGCCCACCCTCCACAGGGTTTGGCTACACCTTC
TRBJ1-1,-,TRBV5-1,15,-,CASSLFLGARTEAFF,TGCGCCAGCAGCTTGTTCTTAGGGGCAAGGACTGAAGCTTTCTTT